This TCR beta chain was identified in a study of blood T cell repertoires in COVID-19 (TCRdb year 2020). Study-level background: The collaborator samples originated in the United States, Italy and Spain and spanned the acute and convalescent phases of COVID-19. Where available, HLA class I and class II types were taken from metadata supplied by the sample provider and were not determined by assay-based typing. Subjects who had been exposed to COVID-19, were actively infected with it, or had recovered from it provided the deeply sampled blood TCRbeta repertoires that made up the dataset. Sample metadata almost always included a de-identified subject ID, COVID-19 status, age in years and sex. The prospective study material was composed of cDNA or gDNA derived from T cells, B-cell-depleted T cells, or PBMCs. The repertoires were released in a freely available public database intended as a resource for research on the immune response to SARS-CoV-2. The samples were drawn from the first 160 participants of the ongoing ImmuneRACE study and from about 1,200 subjects provided by 6 global collaborators. Study-wide findings and limitations: The amount of clinical and demographic metadata varied by source and participant and was provided uncurated.

TCRbeta CDR3 regions were amplified from genomic DNA using the immunoSEQ Assay, a bias-controlled multiplex PCR. Concerning the study's data processing: Within the assay, amplification of reference gene primers was used to estimate how many nucleated cells each sample contained. To quantify the absolute abundance of each unique TCRbeta CDR3 rearrangement, sequence reads were collapsed and filtered. For each sample, productive Simpson clonality was calculated as the square root of Simpson's diversity index over productive rearrangements. The immuneACCESS repertoire file appears here via TCRdb, limited to in-frame rearrangements. These files lack a portion of the clones; in checked studies, under half of the deficit traces to unresolved V genes, and the cause of the others is not known. The V and J calls and clone size come from that table; D and trimming were worked out from the DNA. Here the sample has around 83,000 clones; roughly 90% occur a single time. Clones ranked in the top ten supply approximately 15% of the sample.

Collaborating institutions collected whole blood in K2EDTA tubes following their own protocols. For TCRbeta analysis, collaborators shipped samples as frozen whole blood, isolated PBMCs, or DNA extracted from either of those sample types. This clone appeared a single time. The clone's antigen remains unknown. Per-base quality was not reported, and no clone a single base away is much larger than it. CDR1 and CDR2, looked up from the germline V gene (reference sequence), are SGHKS and YYEKEE. The CDR3 runs 19 residues from the cysteine to the phenylalanine. The DNA shown is the 57-base CDR3, in frame from base 1. Relative to germline, V is 0 bases shorter and J is 1 base shorter, with 22 bases between their ends.

The sequence came from an older man with active or convalescent COVID-19. The sample taken for sequencing was peripheral blood. Recombination connected TRBV5-5 to TRBJ2-5, and TRBD2 may be the D gene, going by 6 matching bases. The base sequence is TGTGCCAGCAGCTTGGCCCTCCGGGGAGGCGGAGTTCTCCAAGAGACCCAGTACTTC. This gives the protein CASSLALRGGGVLQETQYF.